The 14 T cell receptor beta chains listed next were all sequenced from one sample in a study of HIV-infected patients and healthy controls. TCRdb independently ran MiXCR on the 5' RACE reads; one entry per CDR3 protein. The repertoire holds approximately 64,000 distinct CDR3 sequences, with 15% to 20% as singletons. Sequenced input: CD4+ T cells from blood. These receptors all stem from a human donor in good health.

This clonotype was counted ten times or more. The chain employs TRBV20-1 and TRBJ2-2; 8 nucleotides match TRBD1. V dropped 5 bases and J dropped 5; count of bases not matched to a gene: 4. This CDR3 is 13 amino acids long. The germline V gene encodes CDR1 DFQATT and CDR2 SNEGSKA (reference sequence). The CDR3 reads CSAERTGTGELFF. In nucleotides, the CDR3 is TGCAGTGCTGAACGGACAGGGACCGGGGAGCTGTTTTTT.

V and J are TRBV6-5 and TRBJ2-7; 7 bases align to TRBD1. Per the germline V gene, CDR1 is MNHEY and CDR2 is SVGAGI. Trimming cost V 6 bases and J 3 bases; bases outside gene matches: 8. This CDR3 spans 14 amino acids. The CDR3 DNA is TGTGCCAGCAGACTTACAGGGGACCGCTACGAGCAGTACTTC. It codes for CASRLTGDRYEQYF.

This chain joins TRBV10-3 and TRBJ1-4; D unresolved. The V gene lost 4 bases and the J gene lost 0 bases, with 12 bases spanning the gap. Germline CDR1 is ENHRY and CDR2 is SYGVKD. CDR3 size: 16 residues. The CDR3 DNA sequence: TGTGCCATCAGTGCAGCCAACCCAGCAACTAATGAAAAACTGTTTTTT. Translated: CAISAANPATNEKLFF.

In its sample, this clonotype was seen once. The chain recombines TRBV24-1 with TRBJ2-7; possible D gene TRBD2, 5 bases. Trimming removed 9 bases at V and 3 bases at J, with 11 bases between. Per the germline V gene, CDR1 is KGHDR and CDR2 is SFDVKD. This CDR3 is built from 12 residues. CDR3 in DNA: TGTGCCACCTCCAGCGGAAACTACGAGCAGTACTTC. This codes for CATSSGNYEQYF.

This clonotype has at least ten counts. CDR3 sequence reads: CASSQVHTIPNEKLFF. CDR3 nucleotide sequence: TGCGCCAGCAGCCAAGTTCATACTATCCCTAATGAAAAACTGTTTTTT. The chain couples TRBV4-1 to TRBJ1-4; D is unclear. Trimming shortened V by 1 base and J by 3 bases, and 12 bases separated the two germline ends. CDR1 and CDR2 (germline): MGHRA, YSYEKL. The CDR3 has 16 residues.

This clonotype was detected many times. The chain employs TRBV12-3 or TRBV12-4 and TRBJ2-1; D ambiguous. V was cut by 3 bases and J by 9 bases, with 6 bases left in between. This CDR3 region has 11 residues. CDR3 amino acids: CASSFHSEQFF. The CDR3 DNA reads TGTGCCAGCAGTTTTCACAGTGAGCAGTTCTTC.

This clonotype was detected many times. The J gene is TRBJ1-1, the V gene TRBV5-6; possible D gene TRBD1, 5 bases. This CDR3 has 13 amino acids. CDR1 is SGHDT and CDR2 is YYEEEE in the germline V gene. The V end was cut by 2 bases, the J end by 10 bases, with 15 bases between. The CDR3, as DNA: TGTGCCAGCAGCTTTTCAGGGTATGGGGGAGCTTTCTTT. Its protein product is CASSFSGYGGAFF.

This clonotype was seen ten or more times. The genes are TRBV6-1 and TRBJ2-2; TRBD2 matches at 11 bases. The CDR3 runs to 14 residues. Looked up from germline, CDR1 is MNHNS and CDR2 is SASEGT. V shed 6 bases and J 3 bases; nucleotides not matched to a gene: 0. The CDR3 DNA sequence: TGTGCCAGCAGGGGACTAGCGGACACCGGGGAGCTGTTTTTT. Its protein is CASRGLADTGELFF.

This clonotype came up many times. The CDR3 sequence: CASSHWTGATKNTEAFF. The CDR3 DNA reads TGTGCCAGCAGTCATTGGACAGGGGCGACAAAAAACACTGAAGCTTTCTTT. This sequence joins TRBV6-6 and TRBJ1-1; 9 bases agree with TRBD1. The germline V gene has CDR1 MNHNY and CDR2 SVGAGI (reference sequence). The V gene end was trimmed by 5 bases and the J gene end by 2 bases; junction bases not matched to a gene: 12. The CDR3 is 17 amino acids.

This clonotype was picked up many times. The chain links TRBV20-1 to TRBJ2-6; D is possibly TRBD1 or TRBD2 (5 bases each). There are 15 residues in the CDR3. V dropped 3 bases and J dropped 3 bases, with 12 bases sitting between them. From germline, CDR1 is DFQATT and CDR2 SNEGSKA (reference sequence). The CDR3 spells CSASSGQSGANVLTF. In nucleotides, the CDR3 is TGCAGTGCTAGTTCGGGGCAGAGTGGGGCCAACGTCCTGACTTTC.

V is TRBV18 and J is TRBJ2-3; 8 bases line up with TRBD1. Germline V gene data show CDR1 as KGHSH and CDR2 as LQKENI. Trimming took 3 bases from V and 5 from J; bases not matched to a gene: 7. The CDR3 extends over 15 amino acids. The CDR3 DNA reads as TGTGCCAGCTCACCCGCAGGGGGCGCGGTAGATACGCAGTATTTT. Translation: CASSPAGGAVDTQYF. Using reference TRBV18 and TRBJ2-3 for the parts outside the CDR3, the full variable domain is NAGVMQNPRHLVRRRGQEARLRCSPMKGHSHVYWYRQLPEEGLKFMVYLQKENIIDESGMPKERFSAEFPKEGPSILRIQQVVRGDSAAYFCASSPAGGAVDTQYFGPGTRLTVL.

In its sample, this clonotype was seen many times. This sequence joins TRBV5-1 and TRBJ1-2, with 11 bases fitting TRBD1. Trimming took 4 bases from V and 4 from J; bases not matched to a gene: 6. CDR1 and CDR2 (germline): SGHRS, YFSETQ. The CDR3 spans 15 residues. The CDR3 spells CASSPRTGGSYGYTF. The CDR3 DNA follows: TGCGCCAGCAGCCCGAGGACAGGGGGCAGCTATGGCTACACCTTC. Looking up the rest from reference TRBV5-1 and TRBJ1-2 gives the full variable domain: KAGVTQTPRYLIKTRGQQVTLSCSPISGHRSVSWYQQTPGQGLQFLFEYFSETQRNKGNFPGRFSGRQFSNSRSEMNVSTLELGDSALYLCASSPRTGGSYGYTFGSGTRLTVV.

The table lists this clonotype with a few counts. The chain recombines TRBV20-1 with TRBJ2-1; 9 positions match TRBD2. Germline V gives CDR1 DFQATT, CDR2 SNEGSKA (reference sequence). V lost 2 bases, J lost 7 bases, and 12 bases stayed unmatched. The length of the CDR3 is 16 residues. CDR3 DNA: TGCAGTGCTAGACCCGGAGGGCTAGCGGGAACTAATGAGCAGTTCTTC. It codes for CSARPGGLAGTNEQFF.

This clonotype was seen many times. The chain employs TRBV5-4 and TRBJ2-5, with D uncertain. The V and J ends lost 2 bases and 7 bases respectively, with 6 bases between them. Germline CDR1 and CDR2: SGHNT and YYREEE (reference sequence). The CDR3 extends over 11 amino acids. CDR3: CASSFDGTQYF. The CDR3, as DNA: TGTGCCAGCAGCTTTGATGGGACCCAGTACTTC.